Here is one TCR beta chain with its context. What it binds is not known. Caucasian adults residing in Nashville, Tennessee made up all the donors. The sample is drawn from a study of shared clonotypes between healthy human individuals. Whole-study results and caveats: Shared across a handful of donors were roughly 5.3% of the naive CD4 clonotypes. Naive subsets generally exceeded memory subsets in estimated richness. Represented genetic and exposure-history diversity was restricted by having few donors.

Assay: immunoSEQ multiplex PCR; the TCRdb copy retains only in-frame clones and omits some. Seen here are millions of clones, approximately 94% observed once, and the top ten hold around 0.14%. The material sequenced was naive CD4+ T cells sorted from blood. Subset denoted: CD45RA+ positively selected. The clonotype was recovered from a man between 18 and 29 years old in good health.

CDR3 region: CASSSPGTATSTDTQYF. The DNA for the CDR3 is TGCGCCAGCAGCTCCCCTGGGACAGCCACTAGCACAGATACGCAGTATTTT. The rearrangement uses TRBV5-1 and TRBJ2-3; TRBD1 matches at 7 bases. The CDR3 totals 17 residues. Germline V CDR1 and CDR2: SGHRS, YFSETQ. With 3 bases clipped from V and 0 bases from J, the junction kept 10 bases outside the gene matches.